Here is one T cell receptor (beta chain) with its context. Its antigen is not identified. This may arise from a read error, as a much more abundant clone is one base away. Assay runs were performed at deep level. Only in-frame clones appear in the TCRdb table, and some are missing; sequencing was by immunoSEQ multiplex PCR. The sample lists about 1 million clones; about 80% were seen once. The germline gives CDR1 MNHNS, CDR2 SASEGT. V lost 7 bases and J lost 0, with 8 bases in between. This CDR3 is built from 13 residues. This sample was taken from a study of shared clonotypes between healthy human individuals. Study-wide points: Only blood samples were collected, and tissue repertoires likely differ.

Subsets obtained from CD4+ cells comprised CD45RA+ naive and CD45RA-negative memory cells. The chain is built from TRBV6-1 and TRBJ2-3; unclear D gene. The sequenced sample was memory CD4+ T cells sorted from blood. Subset described: CD45RA-negative fraction. The receptor was isolated from a young man in good health. The CDR3 nucleotides are TGTGCCAGCAATCCGGCTAGCACAGATACGCAGTATTTT. Its translation: CASNPASTDTQYF.